These T cell receptor beta chains were read from a single sample in a study of shared clonotypes between healthy human individuals. Repertoires were generated with immunoSEQ multiplex PCR, while TCRdb's copy carries only in-frame clones and drops some. The profile covers some 630,000 clones, with less than 80% appearing a single time and 1.5% to 2% taken by the ten largest. Sequenced material: memory CD4+ T cells sorted from blood. The receptors come from a woman aged 25 to 39 in good health. CDR3s include the opening cysteine and the closing phenylalanine or tryptophan. D genes are given only for firm matches. Size values are once, few and many counts, or a class for expanded clones, and some rows have none.

D gene: .
clone size: once
V gene: TRBV9
J gene: TRBJ2-2
CDR3 DNA: TGTGCCAGCAGCGTAGACATGACGACGCGGGCCGGGGAGCTGTTTTTT
CDR3 protein: CASSVDMTTRAGELFF

D gene: .
clone size: .
V gene: TRBV12-5
J gene: TRBJ2-7
CDR3 DNA: TGTGCTAGTTCCGGACAGAATTACGAGCAGTACTTC
CDR3 protein: CASSGQNYEQYF

D gene: .
clone size: .
V gene: TRBV19
J gene: TRBJ2-7
CDR3 DNA: TGTGCCAGTAGTTCCAGCGGGTCACCCCAAGTCGAGCAGTACTTC
CDR3 protein: CASSSSGSPQVEQYF

D gene: TRBD2
clone size: few
V gene: TRBV29-1
J gene: TRBJ2-5
CDR3 DNA: TGCAGCGCCGAAGGCAATGATGGCGGGGGAGAGACCCAGTACTTC
CDR3 protein: CSAEGNDGGGETQYF

D gene: .
clone size: few
V gene: TRBV12-5
J gene: TRBJ2-2
CDR3 DNA: TGTGCTAGTGCCCTCTCCGGGGACATGAATTCCCTTACCGGGGAGCTGTTTTTT
CDR3 protein: CASALSGDMNSLTGELFF

D gene: TRBD1
clone size: few
V gene: TRBV28
J gene: TRBJ2-3
CDR3 DNA: TGTGCCAGCACCCGGGGACAGTTAGGCACAGATACGCAGTATTTT
CDR3 protein: CASTRGQLGTDTQYF

D gene: .
clone size: .
V gene: TRBV18
J gene: TRBJ2-7
CDR3 DNA: TGTGCCAGCTCACCAATAGCAGGCAAATCCTACGAGCAGTACTTC
CDR3 protein: CASSPIAGKSYEQYF

D gene: .
clone size: .
V gene: TRBV13
J gene: TRBJ1-1
CDR3 DNA: TGTGCCAGCAGCTTTCAAGGGATTGCAATGAACACTGAAGCTTTCTTT
CDR3 protein: CASSFQGIAMNTEAFF

D gene: TRBD2
clone size: few
V gene: TRBV28
J gene: TRBJ2-7
CDR3 DNA: TGTGCCAGCAGTTTTTCTTCTAGCGGGAGTAAGCGGTACGAGCAGTACTTC
CDR3 protein: CASSFSSSGSKRYEQYF

D gene: TRBD2
clone size: .
V gene: TRBV11-3
J gene: TRBJ2-3
CDR3 DNA: TGTGCCAGCAGCTTAGGCTTGGCGGGAGACGGAGATACGCAGTATTTT
CDR3 protein: CASSLGLAGDGDTQYF

D gene: .
clone size: .
V gene: TRBV6-6
J gene: TRBJ1-2
CDR3 DNA: TGTGCCAGCAGCGACAGACAGAGCTATGGCTACACCTTC
CDR3 protein: CASSDRQSYGYTF

D gene: TRBD2
clone size: .
V gene: TRBV15
J gene: TRBJ2-1
CDR3 DNA: TGTGCCACCAGCATAGGAGCGGGAGCCTACAATGAGCAGTTCTTC
CDR3 protein: CATSIGAGAYNEQFF

D gene: .
clone size: .
V gene: TRBV5-6
J gene: TRBJ1-2
CDR3 DNA: TGTGCCAGCAGGGGGCCGATCGACGGCTACACCTTC
CDR3 protein: CASRGPIDGYTF

D gene: TRBD1
clone size: .
V gene: TRBV4-1
J gene: TRBJ2-5
CDR3 DNA: TGCGCCAGCAGCCAAGGGGACAGGGGGCTACAAGAGACCCAGTACTTC
CDR3 protein: CASSQGDRGLQETQYF

D gene: .
clone size: .
V gene: TRBV7-8
J gene: TRBJ2-5
CDR3 DNA: TGTGCCAGCAGCCCATCCAGCGGAGGGGAAGAGACCCAGTACTTC
CDR3 protein: CASSPSSGGEETQYF

D gene: .
clone size: .
V gene: TRBV28
J gene: TRBJ2-5
CDR3 DNA: TGTGCCAGCAGTGCACTGGACAGTTTATTGTGGGAGACCCAGTACTTC
CDR3 protein: CASSALDSLLWETQYF

D gene: .
clone size: .
V gene: TRBV27
J gene: TRBJ2-1
CDR3 DNA: TGTGCCAGCAGTTTCTCGTTTTACAATGAGCAGTTCTTC
CDR3 protein: CASSFSFYNEQFF

D gene: .
clone size: .
V gene: TRBV2
J gene: TRBJ2-1
CDR3 DNA: TGTGCCAGCACGAGGGAGGCCGTCTACAATGAGCAGTTCTTC
CDR3 protein: CASTREAVYNEQFF

D gene: .
clone size: .
V gene: TRBV28
J gene: TRBJ1-2
CDR3 DNA: TGTGCCAGCAGTTTTAGGCAGGGTTATGGCTACACCTTC
CDR3 protein: CASSFRQGYGYTF

D gene: .
clone size: .
V gene: TRBV6-5
J gene: TRBJ1-4
CDR3 DNA: TGTGCCAGCAGCAACGAGGCAGCTACAGAAAAACTGTTTTTT
CDR3 protein: CASSNEAATEKLFF

D gene: TRBD2
clone size: .
V gene: TRBV4-1
J gene: TRBJ2-1
CDR3 DNA: TGCGCCAGCAGCCAAGTCGGACTAGCGGGAGTCAATGAGCAGTTCTTC
CDR3 protein: CASSQVGLAGVNEQFF